Detailed here is one T cell receptor beta chain. Expressed TCRB transcripts were sequenced, since all the RNA that had been isolated was reverse transcribed. Clones were read by immunoSEQ multiplex PCR, and TCRdb kept only the in-frame ones, dropping some. The table includes around 180,000 clones, 10% to 15% detected once. This sample is part of a study of beta chain features in type 1 diabetes. Trimming stripped 3 bases from V and 0 bases from J, with 9 bases between. There are 15 residues in the CDR3. CDR1 is LNHDA and CDR2 is SQIVND in the germline V gene (reference sequence). The receptor was derived from a woman aged 18 to 35 in good health. Sequenced: central memory CD4+ T cells from blood. The chain links TRBV19 to TRBJ1-3, with D hard to call. CDR3 nucleotides: TGTGCCAGTAGTATTGACACAAGCTCTGGAAACACCATATATTTT. It codes for CASSIDTSSGNTIYF. Full variable domain (remainder filled in from reference TRBV19 and TRBJ1-3): DGGITQSPKYLFRKEGQNVTLSCEQNLNHDAMYWYRQDPGQGLRLIYYSQIVNDFQKGDIAEGYSVSREKKESFPLTVTSAQKNPTAFYLCASSIDTSSGNTIYFGEGSWLTVV.